This is a list of T cell receptor beta chains from one sample in a study of blood T cells in healthy people across ages. TCRdb analysed the 5' RACE reads with MiXCR anew, one entry per CDR3 protein. The sample holds about 940,000 distinct CDR3 sequences, roughly 52% seen once. Material for sequencing was blood. These receptors were taken from a man aged 25-45 years in good health. Both conserved end residues are part of each CDR3. A D gene is named only where the DNA matches it firmly. Clone size appears in some rows only: once, few, many, or a class for an expanded clone.

J,length,D,V,size,DNA,CDR3
TRBJ1-2,14,-,TRBV28,-,TGTGCCAGCAGTTTTCCCCGGGGACTTGGCGGCTACACCTTC,CASSFPRGLGGYTF
TRBJ1-5,11,-,TRBV5-1,few,TGCGCCACACCCGGGGGACAGCCCCAGCATTTT,CATPGGQPQHF
TRBJ1-5,11,-,TRBV9,once,TGTGCCAGCGGGATCGATCAGCCCCAGCATTTT,CASGIDQPQHF
TRBJ2-7,15,TRBD1,TRBV6-1,few,TGTGCCAGCAATCTACTGGGACAGGGTGTCCACGAGCAGTACTTC,CASNLLGQGVHEQYF
TRBJ2-1,15,TRBD2,TRBV5-1,-,TGCGCCAGCAGCTTGCAGCCTAGCGGCCACAATGAGCAGTTCTTC,CASSLQPSGHNEQFF
TRBJ2-3,15,TRBD2,TRBV7-9,-,TGTGCCAGCAGCTCCCCGGGAGGATTCACAGATACGCAGTATTTT,CASSSPGGFTDTQYF
TRBJ2-3,16,TRBD2,TRBV5-1,-,TGCGCCAGCAGCTTGGAACTAGCGGGGATCACAGATACGCAGTATTTT,CASSLELAGITDTQYF
TRBJ1-1,13,TRBD1,TRBV7-2,few,TGTGCCAGCAGCTCCGGACAGGGGGTTGAAGCTTTCTTT,CASSSGQGVEAFF
TRBJ1-5,15,TRBD1,TRBV4-2,few,TGTGCCAGCAGCCAAGGGGACAGGGTTGAGCAGCCCCAGCATTTT,CASSQGDRVEQPQHF
TRBJ2-7,18,TRBD1,TRBV27,-,TGTGCCAGCAGTTTAGCGCCAGTAGGACAGGGCGTCCCCTACGAGCAGTACTTC,CASSLAPVGQGVPYEQYF
TRBJ2-5,15,TRBD2,TRBV11-2,few,TGTGCCAGCAGCCTCTCAGCGGGGGCCCAAGAGACCCAGTACTTC,CASSLSAGAQETQYF
TRBJ1-4,15,TRBD1,TRBV4-3,-,TGCGCCAGCAGCCACGAAGACAGGGGGGGTGAAAAACTGTTTTTT,CASSHEDRGGEKLFF
TRBJ2-7,15,TRBD1,TRBV27,few,TGTGCCAGCAGTTTAACACAGGGGGGAAGCTACGAGCAGTACTTC,CASSLTQGGSYEQYF
TRBJ1-6,14,TRBD1,TRBV7-2,few,TGTGCCAGCAGCAGGGACAGGCCTAATTCACCCCTCCACTTT,CASSRDRPNSPLHF
TRBJ2-3,10,-,TRBV29-1,-,TGCAGCGTTCGACTAGATACGCAGTATTTT,CSVRLDTQYF
TRBJ1-1,12,-,TRBV13,-,TGTGCCAGCAGCCCCCGGCTCACTGAAGCTTTCTTT,CASSPRLTEAFF
TRBJ1-2,14,-,TRBV15,-,TGTGCCACCAGCTCTTCCGACAGTAACTATGGCTACACCTTC,CATSSSDSNYGYTF
TRBJ2-1,20,TRBD2,TRBV24-1,-,TGTGCCACCAGTGATTTGGAAGTTCTAGCGGGGGGTTCCTCCTACAATGAGCAGTTCTTC,CATSDLEVLAGGSSYNEQFF
TRBJ2-7,13,-,TRBV19,-,TGTGCCAGTAGTATCAGGACCGCCTACGAGCAGTACTTC,CASSIRTAYEQYF
TRBJ2-1,18,-,TRBV2,-,TGTGCCAGCCCTATTAGGTTTCAGGACTCGAGCTCCTACAATGAGCAGTTCTTC,CASPIRFQDSSSYNEQFF
TRBJ1-4,14,TRBD1,TRBV6-2/TRBV6-3,-,TGTGCCAGCAGTTCCACAGGGGGCCAGGAAAAACTGTTTTTT,CASSSTGGQEKLFF
TRBJ2-7,13,-,TRBV4-1,-,TGCGCCAGCAGCCATTCCGACAGCTACGAGCAGTACTTC,CASSHSDSYEQYF
TRBJ2-1,15,TRBD2,TRBV25-1,few,TGTGCCAGCACCCTAGCGGGGGTGAGCTACAATGAGCAGTTCTTC,CASTLAGVSYNEQFF
TRBJ2-3,16,-,TRBV4-1,-,TGCGCCAGCAGCCAAGTTGGGGGGTCTAGAACAGATACGCAGTATTTT,CASSQVGGSRTDTQYF
TRBJ2-3,15,TRBD2,TRBV20-1,-,TGCAGTGCTAGATTACGAGCGGGGGTAACAGATACGCAGTATTTT,CSARLRAGVTDTQYF
TRBJ2-7,15,-,TRBV6-5,few,TGTGCCAGCAGTTATCGGGCAGGGGGGAACTACGAGCAGTACTTC,CASSYRAGGNYEQYF
TRBJ2-7,13,-,TRBV6-2/TRBV6-3,-,TGTGCCGGTCGCAGGGACACCGCCTACGAGCAGTACTTC,CAGRRDTAYEQYF
TRBJ1-6,16,-,TRBV14,-,TGTGCCAGCAGCCAAGATTCGGGTATATATAATTCACCCCTCCACTTT,CASSQDSGIYNSPLHF
TRBJ1-2,17,TRBD1,TRBV5-1,-,TGCGCCAGCAGCTTGGACCTACAGGACAGGGGGCGATTTGGCTACACCTTC,CASSLDLQDRGRFGYTF
TRBJ1-2,15,-,TRBV4-2,-,TGTGCCAGCAGCCAAGAGGGGACCGCGAGCTATGGCTACACCTTC,CASSQEGTASYGYTF
TRBJ1-2,13,-,TRBV5-1,-,TGCGCCAGCAGCTTGGGCAGACTCAATGGCTACACCTTC,CASSLGRLNGYTF
TRBJ1-2,15,TRBD1,TRBV12-3/TRBV12-4,-,TGTGCCAGCAGTTTTTTTGGACAGGGGGATTATGGCTACACCTTC,CASSFFGQGDYGYTF
TRBJ1-4,15,-,TRBV6-5,-,TGTGCCGGCAGTTACGGGGACCTCACGCGGGAAAAACTGTTTTTT,CAGSYGDLTREKLFF
TRBJ2-1,15,TRBD1,TRBV7-3,few,TGTGCCAGCAGCTTAGACAGGGGGATCTACAATGAGCAGTTCTTC,CASSLDRGIYNEQFF
TRBJ2-3,16,TRBD2,TRBV27,-,TGTGCCAGCAGTTTCGGGGGGGCCAAGCTGACAGATACGCAGTATTTT,CASSFGGAKLTDTQYF
TRBJ2-2,15,-,TRBV4-2,-,TGTGCCAGCAGCCCTGGGGACTTGGGACCCGGGGAGCTGTTTTTT,CASSPGDLGPGELFF
TRBJ1-5,15,-,TRBV9,-,TGTGCCAGCAGCGCCGGCGGGACACCCTATCAGCCCCAGCATTTT,CASSAGGTPYQPQHF
TRBJ2-7,11,-,TRBV7-8,-,TGTGCCAGCAGCAATGTGGGCGAGCAGTACTTC,CASSNVGEQYF
TRBJ2-6,15,-,TRBV4-1,-,TGCGCCAGCAGCCAAGACGGCCAAGGGGCCAACGTCCTGACTTTC,CASSQDGQGANVLTF
TRBJ2-1,16,TRBD2,TRBV6-5,-,TGTGCCAGCAGCTCCCGTCGGGGGGGCCTATCGAATGAGCAGTTCTTC,CASSSRRGGLSNEQFF
TRBJ1-5,16,-,TRBV6-2/TRBV6-3,once,TGTGCCAGCAGCGAACCCAACCAAAGGAGCAATCAGCCCCAGCATTTT,CASSEPNQRSNQPQHF
TRBJ2-7,15,TRBD1,TRBV4-3,-,TGCGCCAGCAGCCTGGGGACAGGGGCTTTATACGAGCAGTACTTC,CASSLGTGALYEQYF
TRBJ2-5,13,TRBD1,TRBV20-1,-,TGCAGTGGCCGACAGGGGGCGAGAGAGACCCAGTACTTC,CSGRQGARETQYF
TRBJ1-4,15,-,TRBV27,few,TGTGCCAGCAGTTTTTACGGGGGAGGAGGAGAAAAACTGTTTTTT,CASSFYGGGGEKLFF
TRBJ2-3,14,TRBD1,TRBV20-1,once,TGCAGTGCTATCCGACAGGGAAGCACAGATACGCAGTATTTT,CSAIRQGSTDTQYF